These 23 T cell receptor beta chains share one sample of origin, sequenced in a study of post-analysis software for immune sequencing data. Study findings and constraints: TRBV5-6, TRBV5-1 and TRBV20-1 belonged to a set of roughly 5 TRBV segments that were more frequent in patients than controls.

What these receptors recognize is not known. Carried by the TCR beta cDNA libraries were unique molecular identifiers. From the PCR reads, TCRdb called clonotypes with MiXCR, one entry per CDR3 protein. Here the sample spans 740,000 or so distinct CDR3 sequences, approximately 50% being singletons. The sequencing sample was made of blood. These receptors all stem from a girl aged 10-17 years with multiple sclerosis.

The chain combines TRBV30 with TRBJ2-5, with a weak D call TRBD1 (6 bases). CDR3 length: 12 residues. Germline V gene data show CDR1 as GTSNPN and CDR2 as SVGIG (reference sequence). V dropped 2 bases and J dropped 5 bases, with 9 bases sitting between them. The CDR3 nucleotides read TGTGCCTGGAGTCCAACAGGGGAGACCCAGTACTTC. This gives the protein CAWSPTGETQYF.

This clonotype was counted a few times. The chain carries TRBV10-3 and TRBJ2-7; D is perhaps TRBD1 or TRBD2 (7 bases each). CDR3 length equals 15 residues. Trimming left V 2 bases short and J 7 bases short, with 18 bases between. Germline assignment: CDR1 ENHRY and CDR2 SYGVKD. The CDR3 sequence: CAISEGGDSMGEQYF. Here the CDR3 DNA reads TGTGCCATCAGTGAGGGGGGGGACAGCATGGGTGAGCAGTACTTC.

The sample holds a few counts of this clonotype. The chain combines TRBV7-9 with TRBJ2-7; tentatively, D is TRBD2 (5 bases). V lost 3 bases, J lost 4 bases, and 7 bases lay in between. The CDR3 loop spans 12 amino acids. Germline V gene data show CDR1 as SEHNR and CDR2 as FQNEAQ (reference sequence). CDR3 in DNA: TGTGCCAGCAGCTTCGGGATGTACGAGCAGTACTTC. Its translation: CASSFGMYEQYF.

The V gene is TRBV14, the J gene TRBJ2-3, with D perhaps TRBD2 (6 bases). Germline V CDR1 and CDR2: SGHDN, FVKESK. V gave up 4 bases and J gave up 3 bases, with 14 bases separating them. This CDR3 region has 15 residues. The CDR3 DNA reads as TGTGCCAGCAGCCTTGGGACTCGCGCAACAGATACGCAGTATTTT. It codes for CASSLGTRATDTQYF.

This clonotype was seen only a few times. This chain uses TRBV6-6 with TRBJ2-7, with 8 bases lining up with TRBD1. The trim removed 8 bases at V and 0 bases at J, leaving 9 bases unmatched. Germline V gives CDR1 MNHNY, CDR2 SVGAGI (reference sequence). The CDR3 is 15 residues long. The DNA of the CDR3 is TGTGCCAGCTCCTTCGGACAGGGATTCTCCTACGAGCAGTACTTC. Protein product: CASSFGQGFSYEQYF.

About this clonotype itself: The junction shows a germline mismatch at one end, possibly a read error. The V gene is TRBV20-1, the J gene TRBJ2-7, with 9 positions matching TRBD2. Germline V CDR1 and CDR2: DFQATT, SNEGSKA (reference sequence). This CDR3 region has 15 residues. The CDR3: CSARGRGRASYEQYF. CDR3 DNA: TGCAGTGCCAGAGGGCGCGGGAGGGCCTCCTACGAGCAGTACTTC.

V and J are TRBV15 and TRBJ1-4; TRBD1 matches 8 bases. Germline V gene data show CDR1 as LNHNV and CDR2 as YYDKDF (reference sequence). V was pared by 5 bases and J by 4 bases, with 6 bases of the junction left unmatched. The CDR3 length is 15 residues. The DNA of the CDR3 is TGTGCCACCAGCGCGGTCGGGACAGGTAATGAAAAACTGTTTTTT. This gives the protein CATSAVGTGNEKLFF.

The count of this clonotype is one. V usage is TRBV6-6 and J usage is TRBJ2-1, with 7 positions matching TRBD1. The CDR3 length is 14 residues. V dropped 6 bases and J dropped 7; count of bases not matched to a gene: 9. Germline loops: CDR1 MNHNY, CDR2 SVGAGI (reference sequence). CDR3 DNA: TGTGCCAGCAGCTCTTTTATGACAGGGAATGAGCAGTTCTTC. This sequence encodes CASSSFMTGNEQFF.

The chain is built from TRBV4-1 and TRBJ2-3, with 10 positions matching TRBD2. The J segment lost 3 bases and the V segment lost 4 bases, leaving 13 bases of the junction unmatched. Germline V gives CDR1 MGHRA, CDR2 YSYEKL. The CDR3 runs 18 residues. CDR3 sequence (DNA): TGCGCCAGCAGCCGAGAAGGCAGTAGCGGGGGGATAACAGATACGCAGTATTTT. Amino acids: CASSREGSSGGITDTQYF.

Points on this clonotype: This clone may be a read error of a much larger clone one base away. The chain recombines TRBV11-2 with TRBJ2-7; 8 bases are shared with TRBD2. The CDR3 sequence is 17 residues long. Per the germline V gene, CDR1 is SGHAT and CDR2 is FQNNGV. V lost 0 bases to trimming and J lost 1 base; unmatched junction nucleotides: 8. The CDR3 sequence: CASSLDWVTSGSYEQYF. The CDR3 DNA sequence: TGTGCCAGCAGCTTAGACTGGGTAACTAGCGGATCCTACGAGCAGTACTTC.

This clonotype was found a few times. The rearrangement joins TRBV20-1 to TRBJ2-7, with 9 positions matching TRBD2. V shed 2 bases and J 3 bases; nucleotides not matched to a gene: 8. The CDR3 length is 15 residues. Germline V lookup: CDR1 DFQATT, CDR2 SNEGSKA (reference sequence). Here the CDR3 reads CSARLAREGRYEQYF. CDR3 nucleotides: TGCAGTGCTAGATTAGCGCGGGAGGGCCGCTACGAGCAGTACTTC.

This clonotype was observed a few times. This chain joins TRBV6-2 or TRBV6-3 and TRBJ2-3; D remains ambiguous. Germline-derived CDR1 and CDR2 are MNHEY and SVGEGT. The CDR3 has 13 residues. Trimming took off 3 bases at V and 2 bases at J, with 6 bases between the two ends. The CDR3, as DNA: TGTGCCAGCAGTTATCCGGCCACAGATACGCAGTATTTT. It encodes CASSYPATDTQYF.

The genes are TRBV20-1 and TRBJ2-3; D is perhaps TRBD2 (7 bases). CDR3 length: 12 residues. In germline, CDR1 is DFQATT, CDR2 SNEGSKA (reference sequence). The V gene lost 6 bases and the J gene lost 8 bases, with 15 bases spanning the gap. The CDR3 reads CSARGLGGTQYF. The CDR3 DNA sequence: TGCAGTGCCCGCGGACTAGGGGGTACGCAGTATTTT.

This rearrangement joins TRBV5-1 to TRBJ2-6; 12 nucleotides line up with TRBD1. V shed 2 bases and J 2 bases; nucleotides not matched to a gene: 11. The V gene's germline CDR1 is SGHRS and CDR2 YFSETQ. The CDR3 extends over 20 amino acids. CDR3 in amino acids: CASSFRDRGPRTAGANVLTF. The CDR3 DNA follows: TGCGCCAGCAGCTTCCGGGACAGGGGGCCCAGGACTGCTGGGGCCAACGTCCTGACTTTC.

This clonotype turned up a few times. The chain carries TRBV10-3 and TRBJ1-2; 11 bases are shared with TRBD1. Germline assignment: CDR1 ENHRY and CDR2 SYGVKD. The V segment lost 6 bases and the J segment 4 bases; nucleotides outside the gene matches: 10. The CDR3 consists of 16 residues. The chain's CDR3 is CAIRTGTGGLSYGYTF. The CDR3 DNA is TGTGCCATCAGGACCGGGACAGGGGGATTATCCTATGGCTACACCTTC.

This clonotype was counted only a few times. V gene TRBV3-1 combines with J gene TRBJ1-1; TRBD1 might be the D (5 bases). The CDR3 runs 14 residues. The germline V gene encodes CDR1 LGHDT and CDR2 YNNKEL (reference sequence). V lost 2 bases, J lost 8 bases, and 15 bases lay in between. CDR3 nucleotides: TGTGCCAGCAGCCAACGTGGGGCGCGAGGAGAAGCTTTCTTT. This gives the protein CASSQRGARGEAFF.

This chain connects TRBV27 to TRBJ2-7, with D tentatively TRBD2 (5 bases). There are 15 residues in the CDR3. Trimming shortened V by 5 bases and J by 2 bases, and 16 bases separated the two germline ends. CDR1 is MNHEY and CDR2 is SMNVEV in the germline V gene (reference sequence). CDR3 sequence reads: CASSPSSSAAYEQYF. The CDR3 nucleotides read TGTGCCAGCAGTCCCTCGAGTAGCGCTGCCTACGAGCAGTACTTC.

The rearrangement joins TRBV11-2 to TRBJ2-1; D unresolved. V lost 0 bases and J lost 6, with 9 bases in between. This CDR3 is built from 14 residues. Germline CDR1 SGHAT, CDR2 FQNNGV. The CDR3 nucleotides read TGTGCCAGCAGCTTAGATTCCCTTAGCAATGAGCAGTTCTTC. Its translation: CASSLDSLSNEQFF.

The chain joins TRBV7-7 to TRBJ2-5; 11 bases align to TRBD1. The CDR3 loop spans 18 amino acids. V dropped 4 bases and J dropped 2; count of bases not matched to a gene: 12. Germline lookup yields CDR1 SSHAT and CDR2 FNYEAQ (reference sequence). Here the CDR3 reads CASSSHVRDRGEQETQYF. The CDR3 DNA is TGTGCCAGCAGCTCGCATGTCAGGGACAGGGGGGAACAAGAGACCCAGTACTTC. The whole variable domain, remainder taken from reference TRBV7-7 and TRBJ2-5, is GAGVSQSPRYKVTKRGQDVTLRCDPISSHATLYWYQQALGQGPEFLTYFNYEAQPDKSGLPSDRFSAERPEGSISTLTIQRTEQRDSAMYRCASSSHVRDRGEQETQYFGPGTRLLVL.

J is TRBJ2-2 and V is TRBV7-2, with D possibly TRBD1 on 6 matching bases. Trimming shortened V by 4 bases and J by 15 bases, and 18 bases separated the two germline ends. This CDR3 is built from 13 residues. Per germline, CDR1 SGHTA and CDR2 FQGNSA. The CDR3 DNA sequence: TGTGCCAGCAGCTCCCAGACAGGAGTGTGGGTGTTTTTT. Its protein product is CASSSQTGVWVFF.

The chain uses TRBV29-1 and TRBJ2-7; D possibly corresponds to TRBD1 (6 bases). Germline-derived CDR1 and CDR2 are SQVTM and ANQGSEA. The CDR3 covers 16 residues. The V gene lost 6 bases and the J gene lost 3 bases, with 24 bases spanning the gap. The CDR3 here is CSVVQGTARSSYEQYF. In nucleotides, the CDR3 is TGCAGCGTAGTACAGGGTACAGCCCGGTCAAGCTACGAGCAGTACTTC.

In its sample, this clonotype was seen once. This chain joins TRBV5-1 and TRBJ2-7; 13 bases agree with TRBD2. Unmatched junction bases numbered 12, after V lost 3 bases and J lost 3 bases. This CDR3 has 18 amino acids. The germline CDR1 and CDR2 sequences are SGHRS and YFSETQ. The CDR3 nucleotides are TGCGCCAGCAGCTCCGGACTAGCGGGAGCGCCCGCTCGCTACGAGCAGTACTTC. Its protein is CASSSGLAGAPARYEQYF.

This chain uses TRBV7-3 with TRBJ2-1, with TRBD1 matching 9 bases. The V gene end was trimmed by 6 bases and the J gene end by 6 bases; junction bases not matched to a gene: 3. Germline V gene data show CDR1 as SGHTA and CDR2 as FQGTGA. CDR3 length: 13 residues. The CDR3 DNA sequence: TGTGCCAGCAGACGGGGACAGGGCAATGAGCAGTTCTTC. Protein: CASRRGQGNEQFF.